This T cell receptor (beta chain) derives from a study of T cells in Graves' hyperthyroidism and ophthalmopathy. Amplification of TCR beta CDR3 regions used RNA as the template. The TCR CDR3 was amplified in a first-round RT-PCR using the HTBI primer set. Each CDR3 protein gets one entry after TCRdb re-called the multiplex PCR reads with MiXCR. The data show 250,000 to 350,000 distinct CDR3 sequences, approximately 15% seen once. V lost 0 bases and J 9 bases, leaving 6 bases between the germline ends. CDR3 size: 12 residues. In germline, CDR1 is SEHNR, CDR2 FQNEAQ (reference sequence). This clonotype was seen repeatedly, ten times or more.

This TCR derives from a man aged 30-40 years with Graves' hyperthyroidism. The sequenced material came from blood. V gene TRBV7-9 combines with J gene TRBJ2-1, with D maybe TRBD2 (6 bases). The DNA of the CDR3 is TGTGCCAGCAGCTTAGCGCGGGGTGAGCAGTTCTTC. Translated: CASSLARGEQFF. The complete variable domain, with remaining parts taken from reference TRBV7-9 and TRBJ2-1, reads DTGVSQNPRHKITKRGQNVTFRCDPISEHNRLYWYRQTLGQGPEFLTYFQNEAQLEKSRLLSDRFSAERPKGSFSTLEIQRTEQGDSAMYLCASSLARGEQFFGPGTRLTVL.